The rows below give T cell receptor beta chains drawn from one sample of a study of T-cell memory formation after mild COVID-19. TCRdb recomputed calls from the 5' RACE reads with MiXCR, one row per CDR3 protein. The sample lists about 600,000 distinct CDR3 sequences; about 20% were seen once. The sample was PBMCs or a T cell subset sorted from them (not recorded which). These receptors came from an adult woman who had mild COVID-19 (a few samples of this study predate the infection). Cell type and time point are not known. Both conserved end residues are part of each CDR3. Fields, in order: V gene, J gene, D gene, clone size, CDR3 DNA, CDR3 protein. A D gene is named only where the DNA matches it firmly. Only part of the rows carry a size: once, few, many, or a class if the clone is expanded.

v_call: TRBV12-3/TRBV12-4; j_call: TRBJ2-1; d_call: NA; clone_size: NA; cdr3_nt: TGTGCCAGCGGAGGAGAAGAGGGGTACAATGAGCAGTTCTTC; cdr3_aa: CASGGEEGYNEQFF
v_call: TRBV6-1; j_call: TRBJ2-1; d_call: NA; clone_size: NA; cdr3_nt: TGTGCCAGCAGTGAAGCTCTCCCGGGGATGATCTCCTACAATGAGCAGTTCTTC; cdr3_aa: CASSEALPGMISYNEQFF
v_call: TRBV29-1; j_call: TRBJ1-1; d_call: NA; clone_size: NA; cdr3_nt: TGCAGCGTGTTCGGCCAGGGAGGCACTGAAGCTTTCTTT; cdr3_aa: CSVFGQGGTEAFF
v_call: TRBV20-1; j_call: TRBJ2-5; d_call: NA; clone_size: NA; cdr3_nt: TGCAGTGCTAGCGGGGGCCAAGAGACCCAGTACTTC; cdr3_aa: CSASGGQETQYF
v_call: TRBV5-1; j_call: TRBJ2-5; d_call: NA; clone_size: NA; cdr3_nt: TGCGCCAGCAGCATCGGACAGAGAGAGACCCAGTACTTC; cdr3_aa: CASSIGQRETQYF
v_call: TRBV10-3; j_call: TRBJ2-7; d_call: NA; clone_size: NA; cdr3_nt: TGTGCCATCAGCGAGGGGACCGTTAGCTCCTACGAGCAGTACTTC; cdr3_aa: CAISEGTVSSYEQYF
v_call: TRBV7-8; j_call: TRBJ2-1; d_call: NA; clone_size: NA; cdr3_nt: TGTGCCAGCAGCTTATACCCAGGGTCGGGAAACAATGAGCAGTTCTTC; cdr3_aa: CASSLYPGSGNNEQFF
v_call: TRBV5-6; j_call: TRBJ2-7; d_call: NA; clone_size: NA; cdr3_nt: TGTGCCAGCAGCTGGAGGGACAGTAACTACGAGCAGTACTTC; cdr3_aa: CASSWRDSNYEQYF
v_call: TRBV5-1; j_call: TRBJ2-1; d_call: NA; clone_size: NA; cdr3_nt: TGCGCCAGCAGCCCTATGCCCCACAGCTACAATGAGCAGTTCTTC; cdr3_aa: CASSPMPHSYNEQFF
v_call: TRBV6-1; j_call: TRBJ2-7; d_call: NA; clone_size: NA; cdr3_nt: TGTGCCAGCAGTGAATATGGGGGGCTCCCCTACGAGCAGTACTTC; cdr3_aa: CASSEYGGLPYEQYF
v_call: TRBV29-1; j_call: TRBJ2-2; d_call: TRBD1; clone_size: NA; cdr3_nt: TGCAGCGTTCTAGGGACAGGGAACATGGCCGGGGAGCTGTTTTTT; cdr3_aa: CSVLGTGNMAGELFF
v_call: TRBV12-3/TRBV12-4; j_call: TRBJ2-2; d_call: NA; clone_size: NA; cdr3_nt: TGTGCCAGCAGTTTAGGGACCCGGGGGCGTACCGGGGAGCTGTTTTTT; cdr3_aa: CASSLGTRGRTGELFF
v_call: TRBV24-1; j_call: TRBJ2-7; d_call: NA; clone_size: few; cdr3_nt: TGTGCCACCCCACGACTCTACGAGCAGTACTTC; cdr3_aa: CATPRLYEQYF
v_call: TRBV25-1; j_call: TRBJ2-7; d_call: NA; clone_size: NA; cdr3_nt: TGTGCCAGCTCCGCGAAGACCTACGAGCAGTACTTC; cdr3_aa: CASSAKTYEQYF
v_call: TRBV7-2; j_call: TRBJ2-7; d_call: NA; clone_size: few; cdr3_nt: TGTGCCAGCAGCCCAACAGGGTTCGGCTACGAGCAGTACTTC; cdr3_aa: CASSPTGFGYEQYF
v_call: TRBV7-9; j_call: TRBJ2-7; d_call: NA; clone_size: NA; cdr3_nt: TGTGCCAGCAGCTTATTACAGGCTGGCGAGCAGTACTTC; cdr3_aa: CASSLLQAGEQYF
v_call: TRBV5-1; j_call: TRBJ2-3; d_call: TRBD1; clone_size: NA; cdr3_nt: TGCGCCAGCAGCCGGGACAGGGAAACAGATACGCAGTATTTT; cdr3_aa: CASSRDRETDTQYF
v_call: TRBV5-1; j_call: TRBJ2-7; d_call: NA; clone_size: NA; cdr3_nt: TGCGCCAGCAGCTTGGAGGGGGGAAGGACCTACGAGCAGTACTTC; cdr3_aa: CASSLEGGRTYEQYF
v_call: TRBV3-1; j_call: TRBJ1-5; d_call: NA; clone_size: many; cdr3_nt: TGTGCCAGCAGCCAAGGAGGAGATCAGCCCCAGCATTTT; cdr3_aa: CASSQGGDQPQHF
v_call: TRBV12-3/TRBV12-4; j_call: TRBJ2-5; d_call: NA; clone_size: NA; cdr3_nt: TGTGCCAGCACCGAAGGGTACCCCTCCGATCCCCAGTACTTC; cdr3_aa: CASTEGYPSDPQYF
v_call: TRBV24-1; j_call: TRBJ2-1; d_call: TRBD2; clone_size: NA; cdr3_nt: TGTGCCACCAGTGACCCGGGACTAGCGGGACTCGATGAGCAGTTCTTC; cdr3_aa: CATSDPGLAGLDEQFF
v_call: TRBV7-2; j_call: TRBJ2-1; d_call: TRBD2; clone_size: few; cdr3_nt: TGTGCCAGCAGCGTAAGACTAGCGGGGGGGCCGTATGAGCAGTTCTTC; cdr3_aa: CASSVRLAGGPYEQFF
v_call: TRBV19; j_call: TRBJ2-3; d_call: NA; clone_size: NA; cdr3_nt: TGTGCCAGTAGTACGGATGCATGGTCTAGCACAGATACGCAGTATTTT; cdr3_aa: CASSTDAWSSTDTQYF
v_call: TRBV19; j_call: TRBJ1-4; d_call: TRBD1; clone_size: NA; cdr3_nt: TGTGCCAGTAGTATGACGACAGGGGGCCTGGAAAAACTGTTTTTT; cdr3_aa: CASSMTTGGLEKLFF
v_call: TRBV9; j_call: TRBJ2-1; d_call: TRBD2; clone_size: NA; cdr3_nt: TGTGCCAGCAGCGTTGCTGTGGGACTAAGCGGGGAGCAGTTCTTC; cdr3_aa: CASSVAVGLSGEQFF